Shown below are 18 T cell receptor beta chains from a single sample sequenced in a study of neurological immune-mediated disorders. TCRdb independently ran MiXCR on the 5' RACE reads; one entry per CDR3 protein. This repertoire shows tens of thousands of distinct CDR3 sequences, about 4.1% found once; its top ten account for more than 2%. Input material: PBMCs. The receptors stem from a man aged 30-40 years with multiple sclerosis.

This clonotype was seen many times. This chain connects TRBV15 to TRBJ2-5; the match to TRBD2 covers 8 bases. This CDR3 spans 18 amino acids. The germline V gene has CDR1 LNHNV and CDR2 YYDKDF (reference sequence). The J segment lost 3 bases and the V segment lost 1 base, leaving 13 bases of the junction unmatched. CDR3 in amino acids: CATSRGADGAGVEETQYF. CDR3 coding DNA: TGTGCCACCAGCAGAGGTGCTGATGGAGCGGGGGTAGAAGAGACCCAGTACTTC.

This clonotype was detected only a few times. The V gene is TRBV20-1, the J gene TRBJ2-3; 9 bases align to TRBD2. Looked up from germline, CDR1 is DFQATT and CDR2 is SNEGSKA (reference sequence). The CDR3 totals 14 residues. V dropped 5 bases and J dropped 11; count of bases not matched to a gene: 14. The DNA of the CDR3 is TGCAGTGCTGGCCTAGCGGGGTCTCAAGGGGGGCAGTATTTT. It translates to CSAGLAGSQGGQYF.

This clonotype was counted many times. J is TRBJ1-1 and V is TRBV5-1, with unresolved D. The CDR3 totals 17 residues. CDR1 is SGHRS, CDR2 YFSETQ, per germline. The V and J ends lost 0 bases and 3 bases respectively, with 18 bases between them. The CDR3 here is CASSLGRHATRDTEAFF. The CDR3 DNA follows: TGCGCCAGCAGCTTGGGGAGACACGCTACTCGGGACACTGAAGCTTTCTTT.

Regarding this clonotype: It may be a read error: a sequence one base away is much more abundant. The chain employs TRBV10-3 and TRBJ1-5; D might be TRBD1 (5 bases). Trimming removed 6 bases from V and 4 bases from J, with 13 bases in between. Germline lookup yields CDR1 ENHRY and CDR2 SYGVKD. The CDR3 is made up of 14 amino acids. The CDR3: CAIRADSTNQPQHF. The CDR3 bases are TGTGCCATCAGGGCCGACAGTACAAATCAGCCCCAGCATTTT.

This clonotype was observed many times. The rearrangement joins TRBV20-1 to TRBJ2-1, with TRBD1 matching 8 bases. The CDR3 consists of 16 residues. From germline, CDR1 is DFQATT and CDR2 SNEGSKA (reference sequence). V was pared by 0 bases and J by 7 bases, with 11 bases of the junction left unmatched. The DNA of the CDR3 is TGCAGTGCTAGAGAGAAAGGACGCAGGGGGCGGAATGAGCAGTTCTTC. It encodes CSAREKGRRGRNEQFF.

This clonotype came up many times. The rearrangement uses TRBV20-1 and TRBJ2-7; possible D gene TRBD2, 5 bases. V was shortened by 5 bases and J by 5 bases, with 22 bases between the two germline ends. In germline, CDR1 is DFQATT, CDR2 SNEGSKA (reference sequence). The CDR3 is 15 amino acids. The CDR3 loop reads CSAESRTHGEHEQYF. In DNA, the CDR3 is TGCAGTGCTGAATCCCGGACTCACGGTGAGCACGAGCAGTACTTC.

This clonotype was counted many times. This sequence joins TRBV6-5 and TRBJ1-4; D not resolved. The CDR3 sequence is 17 residues long. CDR1 is MNHEY and CDR2 is SVGAGI in the germline V gene. Trimming removed 4 bases at V and 10 bases at J, with 25 bases between. This CDR3 reads CASSSPSGGRMKRKLFF. The CDR3 DNA is TGTGCCAGCAGTTCCCCCTCAGGAGGACGAATGAAACGAAAACTGTTTTTT.

This clonotype was detected many times. This rearrangement joins TRBV7-2 to TRBJ2-5; D is undetermined. With 5 bases removed from V and 2 bases from J, the gap between germline ends came to 12 bases. Germline CDR1 SGHTA, CDR2 FQGNSA. This CDR3 region has 14 residues. CDR3 loop: CASSPYSNQETQYF. DNA of the CDR3: TGTGCCAGCAGCCCATATAGTAATCAAGAGACCCAGTACTTC.

This clonotype was seen at least ten times. This chain uses TRBV12-3 or TRBV12-4 with TRBJ2-3; D is possibly TRBD2 (5 bases). There are 13 residues in the CDR3. The ends were cut back, 10 bases at V and 4 bases at J, with 15 bases in the middle. CDR3 protein: CATQRSTSDTQYF. The CDR3, as DNA: TGTGCCACCCAGCGGTCCACGTCAGATACGCAGTATTTT.

The table lists this clonotype with many counts. The rearrangement links TRBV24-1 to TRBJ2-3; TRBD2 is a possible D gene (5 bases). CDR1 KGHDR and CDR2 SFDVKD come from the germline V gene. This CDR3 region has 14 residues. The germline V and J ends were trimmed by 4 bases and 2 bases, with 9 bases remaining between them. The CDR3 DNA sequence: TGTGCCACCAGTGACCTAGCCGCCACAGATACGCAGTATTTT. This translates into CATSDLAATDTQYF.

This clonotype was observed at least ten times. The chain has TRBV20-1 and TRBJ1-3, with D maybe TRBD1 (6 bases). The germline V gene has CDR1 DFQATT and CDR2 SNEGSKA (reference sequence). The CDR3 totals 11 residues. Deletions cut 6 bases from V and 4 bases from J, with 7 bases between. CDR3 nucleotide sequence: TGCAGTGCGGGGACAGGAAACACCATATATTTT. As protein: CSAGTGNTIYF.

This clonotype showed up many times. The chain joins TRBV20-1 to TRBJ1-5, with 9 bases matching TRBD1. Germline V gene sequence: CDR1 DFQATT, CDR2 SNEGSKA (reference sequence). V lost 4 bases to trimming and J lost 5 bases; unmatched junction nucleotides: 9. The CDR3 runs 15 residues. CDR3: CSAIEPNRGHQPQHF. The CDR3 DNA sequence: TGCAGTGCTATTGAGCCGAACAGGGGGCATCAGCCCCAGCATTTT.

This clonotype has just a few counts. J is TRBJ1-1 and V is TRBV7-2; D unclear. The CDR3 sequence is 15 residues long. Trimming removed 0 bases from V and 1 base from J, with 9 bases in between. CDR1 is SGHTA, CDR2 FQGNSA, per germline. The CDR3 is CASSLAGSQNTEAFF. The CDR3 DNA follows: TGTGCCAGCAGCTTAGCTGGCAGCCAGAACACTGAAGCTTTCTTT.

This clonotype was detected ten times or more. The V call is TRBV10-3, the J call TRBJ1-1; D is undetermined. CDR1 ENHRY and CDR2 SYGVKD come from the germline V gene. The CDR3 has 15 amino acids. Trimming took off 7 bases at V and 4 bases at J, with 19 bases between the two ends. The CDR3 DNA sequence: TGTGCCATCACACCAACTTTAACCTCGGCCACTGAAGCTTTCTTT. Its translation is CAITPTLTSATEAFF.

This clonotype was counted at least ten times. The chain is built from TRBV5-1 and TRBJ1-1; 10 bases fit TRBD1. Germline loops: CDR1 SGHRS, CDR2 YFSETQ. V shed 0 bases and J 5 bases; nucleotides not matched to a gene: 7. This CDR3 is built from 16 residues. The CDR3 DNA reads as TGCGCCAGCAGCTTGGTCCTCGGGACAGGGGAGACTGAAGCTTTCTTT. This sequence encodes CASSLVLGTGETEAFF. The whole variable domain, filled in from reference TRBV5-1 and TRBJ1-1, reads KAGVTQTPRYLIKTRGQQVTLSCSPISGHRSVSWYQQTPGQGLQFLFEYFSETQRNKGNFPGRFSGRQFSNSRSEMNVSTLELGDSALYLCASSLVLGTGETEAFFGQGTRLTVV.

This clonotype was recorded only once. The chain carries TRBV2 and TRBJ2-7; D unresolved. This CDR3 is built from 12 residues. Trimming shortened V by 1 base and J by 3 bases, and 4 bases separated the two germline ends. The germline V gene encodes CDR1 SNHLY and CDR2 FYNNEI. As DNA, the CDR3 is TGTGCCAGCAGTGAAGATGTCTACGAGCAGTACTTC. Translated, it gives CASSEDVYEQYF.

There are many counts of this clonotype. The rearrangement links TRBV29-1 to TRBJ1-2; D gene unclear. CDR3 length: 13 residues. CDR1 is SQVTM and CDR2 is ANQGSEA in the germline V gene. V was cut by 5 bases and J by 4 bases, with 14 bases left in between. The CDR3 is CSVLGKKGYGYTF. In DNA, the CDR3 is TGCAGCGTTTTAGGGAAGAAGGGCTATGGCTACACCTTC.

This chain uses TRBV5-1 with TRBJ1-6; TRBD1 is a possible D gene (5 bases). CDR3 length equals 13 residues. The V gene's germline CDR1 is SGHRS and CDR2 YFSETQ. Trimming cost V 0 bases and J 14 bases, with 12 bases left between them. This chain's CDR3 is CASSLDTGFSLHF. Here the CDR3 DNA reads TGCGCCAGCAGCTTGGATACAGGCTTTTCCCTCCACTTT.